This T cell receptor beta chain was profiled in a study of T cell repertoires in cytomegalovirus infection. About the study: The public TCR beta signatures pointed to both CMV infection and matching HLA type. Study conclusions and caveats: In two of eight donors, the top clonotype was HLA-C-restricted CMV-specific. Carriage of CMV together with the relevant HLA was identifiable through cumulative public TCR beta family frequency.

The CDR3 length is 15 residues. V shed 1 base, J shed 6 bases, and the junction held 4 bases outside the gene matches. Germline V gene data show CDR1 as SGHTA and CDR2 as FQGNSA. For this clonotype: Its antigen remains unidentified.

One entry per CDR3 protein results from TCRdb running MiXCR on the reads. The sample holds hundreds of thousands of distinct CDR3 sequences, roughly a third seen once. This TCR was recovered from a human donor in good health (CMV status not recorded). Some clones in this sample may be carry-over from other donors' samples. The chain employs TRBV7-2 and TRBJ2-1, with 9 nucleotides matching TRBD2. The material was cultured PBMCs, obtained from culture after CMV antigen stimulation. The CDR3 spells CASSLVAGALNEQFF. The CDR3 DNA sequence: TGTGCCAGCAGCTTAGTAGCGGGAGCCCTCAATGAGCAGTTCTTC.